The 30 T cell receptor beta chains below come from one sample, sequenced in a study of T-cell reconstitution after alpha-beta-depleted transplantation in children. For TCRbeta, the library was prepared with unique molecular identifiers. TCRdb used MiXCR to reprocess the PCR reads, holding one entry per CDR3 protein. In the table there are fewer than 550,000 distinct CDR3 sequences, more than 9% of which are singletons. This specimen was PBMCs, taken before TCRalphabeta/CD19-depleted stem cell transplant. These receptors were collected from a child aged 2 to 15 with inherited bone marrow failure, due to receive a stem cell transplant.

This clonotype has at least ten counts. This chain connects TRBV4-1 to TRBJ2-7; no clear D. The CDR3 is 13 amino acids. V was pared by 1 base and J by 7 bases, with 11 bases between. Germline-derived CDR1 and CDR2 are MGHRA and YSYEKL. The CDR3 here is CASSQGPRPEQYF. The CDR3, as DNA: TGCGCCAGCAGCCAAGGTCCCAGGCCGGAGCAGTACTTC.

In its sample, this clonotype was seen many times. The rearrangement joins TRBV20-1 to TRBJ2-3, with a tentative D call TRBD2 (7 bases). The CDR3 loop spans 15 amino acids. Germline CDR1 is DFQATT and CDR2 is SNEGSKA (reference sequence). The germline V and J ends were trimmed by 1 base and 1 base, with 12 bases remaining between them. CDR3 loop: CSARVIGGGTDTQYF. The CDR3 DNA reads as TGCAGTGCTAGAGTCATAGGGGGGGGCACAGATACGCAGTATTTT.

The chain is built from TRBV4-3 and TRBJ2-5, with D possibly being TRBD2 (6 bases). Trimming pared 4 bases from V and 1 base from J, leaving 13 bases between. Germline-derived CDR1 and CDR2 are LGHNA and YSLEER. This CDR3 is built from 15 residues. The CDR3 region has the DNA TGCGCCAGCAGCCGATCCCTAGCGACCCAAGAGACCCAGTACTTC. Amino acid sequence: CASSRSLATQETQYF.

The sample holds a few counts of this clonotype. This chain connects TRBV7-8 to TRBJ2-1; 9 nucleotides match TRBD2. Per germline, CDR1 SGHVS and CDR2 FQNEAQ. This CDR3 is built from 15 residues. V dropped 5 bases and J dropped 5; count of bases not matched to a gene: 7. CDR3: CASSAGTSFDNEQFF. The CDR3 nucleotides read TGTGCCAGCAGCGCCGGGACTAGCTTTGACAATGAGCAGTTCTTC.

This clonotype has just a few counts. This sequence joins TRBV12-3 or TRBV12-4 and TRBJ2-1; 8 nucleotides line up with TRBD2. There are 15 residues in the CDR3. After removal of 6 bases from V and 7 bases from J, the junction contained 11 bases not matched to a gene. This chain's CDR3 is CASRLQRESLNEQFF. CDR3 bases: TGTGCCAGCAGACTTCAGCGGGAGTCCCTGAATGAGCAGTTCTTC.

In its sample, this clonotype was seen many times. The chain employs TRBV28 and TRBJ2-7; 7 nucleotides line up with TRBD1. Germline V gene sequence: CDR1 MDHEN, CDR2 SYDVKM. Trimming took 4 bases from V and 0 from J; bases not matched to a gene: 6. CDR3 size: 15 residues. The CDR3 here is CASSSLSGGSYEQYF. The DNA for the CDR3 is TGTGCCAGCAGTTCCCTTTCAGGGGGCTCCTACGAGCAGTACTTC.

This clonotype has ten or more counts. Compared with germline, one end of the junction differs, possibly owing to a read error. The V gene is TRBV12-3 or TRBV12-4, the J gene TRBJ2-6; D gene uncertain. This CDR3 region has 15 residues. This CDR3 reads CASSLTTSRANVLTF. The CDR3 region has the DNA TGTGCCAGCAGTCTCACCACCTCTCGGGCCAACGTCCTGACTTTC.

The gene calls are TRBV3-1 and TRBJ2-1; 8 bases match TRBD2. From germline, CDR1 is LGHDT and CDR2 YNNKEL (reference sequence). The junction had 21 bases not matched to a gene; V was cut back by 11 bases and J by 0 bases. The CDR3 has 19 amino acids. The CDR3 DNA sequence: TGTGCCTCCTGCCAAGATCTAGTGAGGAGCGGGGGCTCCTACAATGAGCAGTTCTTC. Its translation: CASCQDLVRSGGSYNEQFF.

This clonotype was detected many times. This CDR3 reads CASSLITASGDSFF. CDR3 DNA sequence: TGCGCCAGCAGCTTGATCACGGCTAGCGGGGATTCATTCTTC. The genes are TRBV5-1 and TRBJ2-1; 9 bases line up with TRBD2. Trimming removed 1 base from V and 16 bases from J; junction bases left unmatched: 12. Per germline, CDR1 SGHRS and CDR2 YFSETQ. This CDR3 spans 14 amino acids. Together with reference TRBV5-1 and TRBJ2-1, the CDR3 gives the full variable domain: KAGVTQTPRYLIKTRGQQVTLSCSPISGHRSVSWYQQTPGQGLQFLFEYFSETQRNKGNFPGRFSGRQFSNSRSEMNVSTLELGDSALYLCASSLITASGDSFFGPGTRLTVL.

This clonotype came up many times. This chain uses TRBV2 with TRBJ2-1, with a weak D call TRBD1 (5 bases). Germline CDR1 reads SNHLY; CDR2 reads FYNNEI. This CDR3 has 10 residues. V was clipped by 6 bases and J by 13 bases, with 10 bases between them. CDR3 region: CASSRGHQFF. CDR3 nucleotide sequence: TGTGCCAGCAGCCGCGGACACCAGTTCTTC.

This clonotype was detected many times. The rearrangement links TRBV4-3 to TRBJ2-4; D may correspond to TRBD1 or TRBD2 (5 bases each). There are 16 residues in the CDR3. Germline assignment: CDR1 LGHNA and CDR2 YSLEER. Trimming took 2 bases from V and 0 from J, leaving 11 bases between them. The CDR3 nucleotides read TGCGCCAGCAGCCAACGTGAGGGGCTAGCCAAAAACATTCAGTACTTC. Its protein product is CASSQREGLAKNIQYF.

This clonotype was observed at least ten times. The chain employs TRBV2 and TRBJ1-2; 7 nucleotides match TRBD1. Germline CDR1 is SNHLY and CDR2 is FYNNEI. This CDR3 comprises 15 residues. After removal of 0 bases from V and 8 bases from J, the junction contained 9 bases not matched to a gene. This CDR3 reads CASSEAQDREKGYTF. The CDR3 DNA reads as TGTGCCAGCAGTGAAGCGCAAGACAGGGAAAAGGGCTACACCTTC.

This clonotype has a handful of counts. The rearrangement uses TRBV24-1 and TRBJ2-1; D unresolved. There are 18 residues in the CDR3. V dropped 0 bases and J dropped 0 bases, with 14 bases sitting between them. Germline V lookup: CDR1 KGHDR, CDR2 SFDVKD. CDR3 sequence reads: CATSDLPSSLSSYNEQFF. CDR3 coding DNA: TGTGCCACCAGTGATTTGCCCAGCTCTTTGAGCTCCTACAATGAGCAGTTCTTC.

This chain joins TRBV27 and TRBJ2-3; 11 nucleotides line up with TRBD2. CDR1 and CDR2 (germline): MNHEY, SMNVEV (reference sequence). Germline trimming cut 8 bases from V and 3 bases from J; bases unmatched to any gene: 10. The CDR3 is made up of 16 amino acids. The CDR3 nucleotides are TGTGCCAGCGCGGGCCTAGCGGGAGGTTGGACAGATACGCAGTATTTT. Encoded protein: CASAGLAGGWTDTQYF.

As for this clonotype: This sequence may be a read error, since a much larger clone differs from it by one base. The CDR3 sequence: CVSSSPQGAQGEQFF. For the CDR3, the DNA is TGTGTCAGCAGTTCTCCCCAGGGGGCGCAGGGTGAGCAGTTCTTC. The J gene is TRBJ2-1, the V gene TRBV2, with TRBD1 matching 8 bases. CDR1 SNHLY and CDR2 FYNNEI come from the germline V gene. The length of the CDR3 is 15 residues.

About this clonotype: A read error is possible here, since a much larger clone lies one base away. The chain links TRBV4-3 to TRBJ1-1, with D possibly matching TRBD1 (5 bases). The CDR3 has 14 residues. Germline V gene sequence: CDR1 LGHNA, CDR2 YSLEER. CDR3 amino acids: CTSSRNAGYTEAFF. CDR3 in DNA: TGCACCAGCAGCCGGAACGCAGGGTACACTGAAGCTTTCTTT.

This clonotype was recorded a few times. The rearrangement joins TRBV11-2 to TRBJ2-7, with 8 nucleotides matching TRBD2. This CDR3 is built from 14 residues. Germline lookup yields CDR1 SGHAT and CDR2 FQNNGV. J lost 3 bases, V lost 5 bases, and 6 bases had no gene match. CDR3 residues: CASSGLANLYEQYF. The CDR3 DNA reads TGTGCCAGCAGCGGACTAGCCAATCTCTACGAGCAGTACTTC.

There are many counts of this clonotype. This CDR3 is CASSPKLAGGFADTQYF. CDR3 nucleotide sequence: TGCGCCAGCAGCCCGAAACTAGCGGGAGGTTTCGCAGATACGCAGTATTTT. V is TRBV5-1 and J is TRBJ2-3; 12 bases line up with TRBD2. V shed 4 bases and J 4 bases; nucleotides not matched to a gene: 10. The CDR3 loop spans 17 amino acids. The germline gives CDR1 SGHRS, CDR2 YFSETQ.

Ten or more counts support this clonotype. The J gene is TRBJ1-5, the V gene TRBV29-1; D might be TRBD1 (5 bases). With 5 bases removed from V and 1 base from J, the gap between germline ends came to 9 bases. CDR3 size: 13 residues. CDR1 SQVTM and CDR2 ANQGSEA come from the germline V gene. The CDR3 DNA follows: TGCAGCGTTTTATCAGGGAGCAATCAGCCCCAGCATTTT. It translates to CSVLSGSNQPQHF. The full variable domain, in which reference TRBV29-1 and TRBJ1-5 provide the parts outside the CDR3, is SAVISQKPSRDICQRGTSLTIQCQVDSQVTMMFWYRQQPGQSLTLIATANQGSEATYESGFVIDKFPISRPNLTFSTLTVSNMSPEDSSIYLCSVLSGSNQPQHFGDGTRLSIL.

In this sample, this clonotype turned up many times. The chain has TRBV6-2 or TRBV6-3 and TRBJ2-6; no clear D gene. The CDR3 sequence is 17 residues long. With 0 bases removed from V and 0 bases from J, the gap between germline ends came to 9 bases. Germline V lookup: CDR1 MNHEY, CDR2 SVGEGT. Here the CDR3 DNA reads TGTGCCAGCAGTTACTCGTCTGCTTTCTCTGGGGCCAACGTCCTGACTTTC. As protein: CASSYSSAFSGANVLTF.

This clonotype was counted ten times or more. V and J are TRBV4-3 and TRBJ1-5; D unresolved. CDR3 length: 17 amino acids. Trimming took off 0 bases at V and 0 bases at J, with 12 bases between the two ends. The germline V gene encodes CDR1 LGHNA and CDR2 YSLEER. For the CDR3, the DNA is TGCGCCAGCAGCCAAGAAGTAGACATTGATAGCAATCAGCCCCAGCATTTT. Its translation: CASSQEVDIDSNQPQHF.

This clonotype was seen repeatedly, ten times or more. Here the CDR3 reads CASSEDRLWGTEAFF. Written as DNA, the CDR3 is TGTGCCAGCAGTGAGGACAGGTTGTGGGGCACTGAAGCTTTCTTT. The gene calls are TRBV6-1 and TRBJ1-1; TRBD1 aligns across 7 bases. Trimming took 3 bases from V and 4 from J; bases not matched to a gene: 8. Looked up from germline, CDR1 is MNHNS and CDR2 is SASEGT. This CDR3 comprises 15 residues.

In its sample, this clonotype was seen many times. The V and J genes are TRBV10-2 and TRBJ2-5, with TRBD2 matching over 11 bases. The J segment lost 5 bases and the V segment lost 5 bases, leaving 10 bases of the junction unmatched. This CDR3 contains 16 residues. The V gene's germline CDR1 is WSHSY and CDR2 SAAADI. The CDR3 sequence is CASSPIIAGGVETQYF. The CDR3 DNA is TGCGCCAGCAGTCCCATTATAGCGGGAGGGGTTGAGACCCAGTACTTC.

This clonotype was observed a handful of times. The chain recombines TRBV25-1 with TRBJ2-3; D is possibly TRBD1 or TRBD2 (5 bases each). Trimming removed 3 bases at V and 4 bases at J, with 11 bases between. Germline V gene data show CDR1 as MGHDK and CDR2 as SYGVNS. The CDR3 consists of 14 residues. The CDR3 sequence is CASSESKGPDTQYF. The CDR3 DNA reads TGTGCCAGCAGTGAGTCGAAGGGACCAGATACGCAGTATTTT.

This clonotype was detected a few times. V gene TRBV20-1 combines with J gene TRBJ2-7, with 10 positions matching TRBD2. V was pared by 5 bases and J by 4 bases, with 14 bases of the junction left unmatched. The CDR3 loop spans 16 amino acids. Germline-derived CDR1 and CDR2 are DFQATT and SNEGSKA (reference sequence). The CDR3 is CSALNTGTSESYEQYF. The CDR3, as DNA: TGCAGTGCTTTAAACACCGGGACTAGCGAAAGTTACGAGCAGTACTTC.

J is TRBJ2-5 and V is TRBV12-3 or TRBV12-4, with 10 bases matching TRBD2. With 5 bases clipped from V and 13 bases from J, the junction kept 10 bases outside the gene matches. CDR3 length equals 13 residues. Written as DNA, the CDR3 is TGTGCCAGCAGTACCGGGACTAGCGTCCGGGTGTACTTC. Its translation is CASSTGTSVRVYF.

The rearrangement uses TRBV7-4 and TRBJ2-5; the D is unclear. CDR1 and CDR2 from the germline V gene are SGHVT and SQSDAQ. Trimming left V 9 bases short and J 2 bases short, with 25 bases between. CDR3 size: 17 residues. The CDR3, as DNA: TGTGCCAGTCCCCGAGACACGACCTTTAAGGAGCAAGAGACCCAGTACTTC. Translation gives CASPRDTTFKEQETQYF.

This clonotype was detected many times. V usage is TRBV4-3 and J usage is TRBJ2-7; D is unclear. CDR1 is LGHNA and CDR2 is YSLEER in the germline V gene. V was shortened by 0 bases and J by 0 bases, with 6 bases between the two germline ends. The CDR3 runs to 14 residues. The CDR3 coding sequence is TGCGCCAGCAGCCAAGATTCAGTCTCCTACGAGCAGTACTTC. This translates into CASSQDSVSYEQYF.

In this sample, this clonotype turned up once. The chain couples TRBV29-1 to TRBJ1-2; TRBD1 matches at 10 bases. CDR3 length equals 14 residues. Germline V gene data show CDR1 as SQVTM and CDR2 as ANQGSEA. V dropped 6 bases and J dropped 3; count of bases not matched to a gene: 7. Here the CDR3 DNA reads TGCAGCGTGGCACCGACAGGGGGCGACTATGGCTACACCTTC. The encoded protein is CSVAPTGGDYGYTF.

This clonotype was detected ten times or more. The chain couples TRBV5-6 to TRBJ2-3, with 7 bases identical to TRBD1. The CDR3 totals 14 residues. The V segment lost 3 bases and the J segment 2 bases; nucleotides outside the gene matches: 3. In germline, CDR1 is SGHDT, CDR2 YYEEEE. The CDR3 nucleotides read TGTGCCAGCAGCTATGACAGGGTCACAGATACGCAGTATTTT. It yields the protein CASSYDRVTDTQYF.